These 9 T cell receptor beta chains originate from one sample sequenced in a study of Ad26.COV2.S vaccination and SARS-CoV-2 variants. The method was immunoSEQ multiplex PCR; TCRdb's version includes in-frame clones alone and lacks a portion of them. This table holds fewer than 400,000 clones, more than 85% found once. Treatment: around 19 received Ad26.COV2.S at low or high dose, single or two shots; about 5 received placebo; per-sample allocation not given. After the first vaccine or placebo injection, samples were drawn on day 63. The input for sequencing was peripheral blood, taken in a trial of Ad26.COV2.S vaccine versus placebo. These receptors were collected from a person between 18 and 65 years old who received the Ad26.COV2.S COVID-19 vaccine or a placebo.

The chain combines TRBV5-1 with TRBJ1-5, with 9 bases aligning to TRBD1. V was pared by 4 bases and J by 2 bases, with 10 bases of the junction left unmatched. This CDR3 comprises 17 residues. Germline lookup yields CDR1 SGHRS and CDR2 YFSETQ. Here the CDR3 DNA reads TGCGCCAGCAGCAGGGCAACAGGGGGCTATTGCAATCAGCCCCAGCATTTT. It encodes CASSRATGGYCNQPQHF.

This clone was recorded a few times. V usage is TRBV12-3 or TRBV12-4 and J usage is TRBJ2-7; 7 bases align to TRBD1. The V and J ends lost 5 bases and 1 base, in that order; junction bases with no gene match: 2. This CDR3 spans 13 amino acids. The CDR3, as DNA: TGTGCCAGCAGTGGGGACAGATCCTACGAGCAGTACTTC. It is translated as CASSGDRSYEQYF.

The gene calls are TRBV7-2 and TRBJ2-7; perhaps D is TRBD1 or TRBD2 (5 bases each). The CDR3 runs 15 residues. Trimming shortened V by 1 base and J by 3 bases, and 13 bases separated the two germline ends. Germline CDR1 reads SGHTA; CDR2 reads FQGNSA. The CDR3 DNA is TGTGCCAGCAGCTTAGTATCGGGGCCGGACTACGAGCAGTACTTC. Translation gives CASSLVSGPDYEQYF.

The rearrangement joins TRBV18 to TRBJ2-5; maybe TRBD1 (6 bases). CDR3 length: 13 amino acids. CDR1 is KGHSH, CDR2 LQKENI, per germline. The ends were cut back, 5 bases at V and 3 bases at J, with 10 bases in the middle. CDR3 sequence (DNA): TGTGCCAGCTCAAGGGGGAATAAAGAGACCCAGTACTTC. Amino acid sequence: CASSRGNKETQYF.

This clone was counted a single time. V is TRBV6-5 and J is TRBJ1-1; D not resolved. The CDR3 consists of 13 residues. Trimming stripped 6 bases from V and 1 base from J, with 9 bases between. Germline CDR1 MNHEY, CDR2 SVGAGI. DNA of the CDR3: TGTGCCAGCAGCCCAGTGGCGAACACTGAAGCTTTCTTT. This sequence encodes CASSPVANTEAFF.

V and J are TRBV10-2 and TRBJ1-2, with 8 bases aligning to TRBD1. This CDR3 is built from 14 residues. Per germline, CDR1 WSHSY and CDR2 SAAADI. V was clipped by 11 bases and J by 6 bases; unmatched bases: 14. CDR3 in DNA: TGCGCCGCAGGAGGGACGACAGGGGTCGATGGCTACACCTTC. Its protein is CAAGGTTGVDGYTF.

This clone is a singleton in its sample. The chain combines TRBV11-2 with TRBJ2-1, with D maybe TRBD1 (6 bases). CDR1 and CDR2 from the germline V gene are SGHAT and FQNNGV. This CDR3 is built from 15 residues. The V gene lost 3 bases and the J gene lost 4 bases, with 13 bases spanning the gap. In DNA, the CDR3 is TGTGCCAGCAGCTTTAGGGGGTTAGATTACAATGAGCAGTTCTTC. It is translated as CASSFRGLDYNEQFF.

The rearrangement links TRBV14 to TRBJ2-7; tentative D call: TRBD2 (5 bases). In germline, CDR1 is SGHDN, CDR2 FVKESK. V shed 1 base and J shed 7 bases, with 14 bases lying between them. CDR3 length: 14 residues. DNA of the CDR3: TGTGCCAGCAGCCAAGGGGCGCTTAGGAGGGAGCAGTACTTC. It is translated as CASSQGALRREQYF.

This sequence joins TRBV4-3 and TRBJ1-2, with 9 nucleotides matching TRBD1. From germline, CDR1 is LGHNA and CDR2 YSLEER. V shed 0 bases and J 6 bases; nucleotides not matched to a gene: 5. This CDR3 spans 15 amino acids. CDR3 in amino acids: CASSQEGTGRHGYTF. CDR3 sequence (DNA): TGCGCCAGCAGCCAAGAGGGGACAGGGAGGCATGGCTACACCTTC.